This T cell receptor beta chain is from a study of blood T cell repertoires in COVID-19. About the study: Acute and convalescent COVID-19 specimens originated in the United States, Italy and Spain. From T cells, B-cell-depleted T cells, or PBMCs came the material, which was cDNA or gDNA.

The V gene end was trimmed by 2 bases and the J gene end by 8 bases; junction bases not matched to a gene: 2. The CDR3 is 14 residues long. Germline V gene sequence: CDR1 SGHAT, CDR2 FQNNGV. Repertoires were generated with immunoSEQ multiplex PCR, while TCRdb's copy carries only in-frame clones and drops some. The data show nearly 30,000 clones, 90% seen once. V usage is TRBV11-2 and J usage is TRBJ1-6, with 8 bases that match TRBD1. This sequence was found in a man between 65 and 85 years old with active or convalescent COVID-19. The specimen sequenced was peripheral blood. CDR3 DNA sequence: TGTGCCAGCAGCTTACAGGGGGCGGATTCACCCCTCCACTTT. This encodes CASSLQGADSPLHF.